This T cell receptor beta chain was identified in a study of cytomegalovirus exposure and HLA in healthy donors. The PCR contained 60 Vbeta and 13 Jbeta primers. Sequenced by immunoSEQ multiplex PCR; TCRdb stores in-frame clones only, minus some. Counted here are around 140,000 clones, less than 80% occurring once; the ten biggest clones make up roughly 4%. Trimming stripped 4 bases from V and 0 bases from J, with 15 bases between. Germline V gene lookup returns CDR1 MNHEY and CDR2 SVGAGI. The CDR3 consists of 16 residues. The sample holds a few counts of this clone. The rearrangement links TRBV6-5 to TRBJ1-2; D may be TRBD1 (6 bases). The material sequenced was PBMCs. This sequence was found in a man aged 50 to 59 in good health and CMV-seropositive. Written as DNA, the CDR3 is TGTGCCAGCAGTTCCCCCCGCGACAGGCCTAACTATGGCTACACCTTC. It codes for CASSSPRDRPNYGYTF.